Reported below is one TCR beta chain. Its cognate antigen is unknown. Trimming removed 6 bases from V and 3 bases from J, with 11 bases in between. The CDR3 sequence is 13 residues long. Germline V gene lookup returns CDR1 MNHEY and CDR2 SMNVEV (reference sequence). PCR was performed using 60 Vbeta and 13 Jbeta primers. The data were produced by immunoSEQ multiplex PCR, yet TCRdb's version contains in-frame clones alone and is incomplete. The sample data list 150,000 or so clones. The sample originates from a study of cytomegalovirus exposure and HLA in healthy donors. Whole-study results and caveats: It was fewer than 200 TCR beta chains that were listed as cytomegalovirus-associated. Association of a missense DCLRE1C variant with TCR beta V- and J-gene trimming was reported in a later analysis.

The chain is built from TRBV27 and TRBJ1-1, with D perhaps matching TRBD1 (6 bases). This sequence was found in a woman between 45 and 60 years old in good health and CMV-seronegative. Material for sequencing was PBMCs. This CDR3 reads CASSSQGYTEAFF. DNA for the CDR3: TGTGCCAGCAGCTCACAGGGATACACTGAAGCTTTCTTT.